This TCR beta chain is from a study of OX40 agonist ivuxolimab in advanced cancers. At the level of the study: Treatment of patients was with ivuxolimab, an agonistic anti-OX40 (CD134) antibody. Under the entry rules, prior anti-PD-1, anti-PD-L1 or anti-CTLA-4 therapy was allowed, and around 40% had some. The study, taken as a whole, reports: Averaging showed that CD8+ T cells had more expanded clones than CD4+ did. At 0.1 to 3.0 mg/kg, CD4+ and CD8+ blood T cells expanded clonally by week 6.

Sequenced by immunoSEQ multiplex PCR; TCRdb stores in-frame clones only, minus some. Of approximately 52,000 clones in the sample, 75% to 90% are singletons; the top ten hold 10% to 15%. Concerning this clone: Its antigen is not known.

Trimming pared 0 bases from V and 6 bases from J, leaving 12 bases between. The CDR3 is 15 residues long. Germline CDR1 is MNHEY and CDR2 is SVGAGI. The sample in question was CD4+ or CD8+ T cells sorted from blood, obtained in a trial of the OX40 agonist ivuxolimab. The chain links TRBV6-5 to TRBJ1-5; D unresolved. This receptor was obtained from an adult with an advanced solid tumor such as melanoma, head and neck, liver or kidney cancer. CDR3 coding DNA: TGTGCCAGCAGTTACTCAGGAGGTTTCGGTCAGCCCCAGCATTTT. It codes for CASSYSGGFGQPQHF.